This T cell receptor (beta chain) emerged from a study of blood T cell repertoires in COVID-19. In the authors' workflow: From reference gene primer amplification, estimates of nucleated cell counts were derived. Data came from immunoSEQ multiplex PCR; TCRdb stores just in-frame clones and leaves some out. From that table come the V and J calls and clone size; the DNA was used to work out D and trimming. The data hold roughly 350,000 clones, with 88% observed a single time. In its sample, this clone was seen a few times. The clonotype originates from a woman between 65 and 79 years old with COVID-19, enrolled during active disease. Sequenced sample: peripheral blood.

As DNA, the CDR3 is TGTGCCTGGGGCCTGGCAGCGACTGAAGCTTTCTTT. Its translation is CAWGLAATEAFF. The V gene is TRBV30, the J gene TRBJ1-1, with unresolved D. From germline, CDR1 is GTSNPN and CDR2 SVGIG (reference sequence). CDR3 length: 12 amino acids. The V end lost 5 bases, the J end lost 5 bases, and 12 bases lay between the germline ends. Looking up the rest from reference TRBV30 and TRBJ1-1 gives the full variable domain: SQTIHQWPATLVQPVGSPLSLECTVEGTSNPNLYWYRQAAGRGLQLLFYSVGIGQISSEVPQNLSASRPQDRQFILSSKKLLLSDSGFYLCAWGLAATEAFFGQGTRLTVV.